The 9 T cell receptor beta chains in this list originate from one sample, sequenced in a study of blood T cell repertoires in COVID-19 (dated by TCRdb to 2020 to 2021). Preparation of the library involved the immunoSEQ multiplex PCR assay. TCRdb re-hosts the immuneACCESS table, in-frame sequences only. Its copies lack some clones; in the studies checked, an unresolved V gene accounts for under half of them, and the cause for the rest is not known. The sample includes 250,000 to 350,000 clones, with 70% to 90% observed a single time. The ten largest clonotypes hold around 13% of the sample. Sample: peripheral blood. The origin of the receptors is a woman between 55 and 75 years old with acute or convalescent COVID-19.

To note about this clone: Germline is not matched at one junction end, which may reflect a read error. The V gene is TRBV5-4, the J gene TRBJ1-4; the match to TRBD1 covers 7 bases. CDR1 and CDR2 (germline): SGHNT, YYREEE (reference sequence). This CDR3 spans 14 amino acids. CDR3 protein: CASSLGDSLMGEIF. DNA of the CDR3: TGTGCCAGCAGCTTGGGGGACAGTTTAATGGGCGAAATTTTT.

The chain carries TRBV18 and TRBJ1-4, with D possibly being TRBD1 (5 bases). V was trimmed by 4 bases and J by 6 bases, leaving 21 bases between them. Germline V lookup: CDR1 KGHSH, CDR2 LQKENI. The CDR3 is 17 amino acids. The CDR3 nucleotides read TGTGCCAGCTCACAGACCAGGGCGGGGACGCCTGATGAAAAACTGTTTTTT. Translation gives CASSQTRAGTPDEKLFF.

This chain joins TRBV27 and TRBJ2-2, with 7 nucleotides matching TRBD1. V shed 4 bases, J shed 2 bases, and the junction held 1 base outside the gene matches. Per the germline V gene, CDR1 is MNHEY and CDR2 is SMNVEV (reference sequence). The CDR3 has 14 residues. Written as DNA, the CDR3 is TGTGCCAGCAGTTGGGACAGAAACACCGGGGAGCTGTTTTTT. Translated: CASSWDRNTGELFF.

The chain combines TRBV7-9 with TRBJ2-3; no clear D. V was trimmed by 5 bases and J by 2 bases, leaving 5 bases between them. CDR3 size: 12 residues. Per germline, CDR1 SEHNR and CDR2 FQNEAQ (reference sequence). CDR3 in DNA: TGTGCCAGCAGCGTACACACAGATACGCAGTATTTT. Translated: CASSVHTDTQYF. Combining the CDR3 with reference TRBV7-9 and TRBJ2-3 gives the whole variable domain DTGVSQNPRHKITKRGQNVTFRCDPISEHNRLYWYRQTLGQGPEFLTYFQNEAQLEKSRLLSDRFSAERPKGSFSTLEIQRTEQGDSAMYLCASSVHTDTQYFGPGTRLTVL.

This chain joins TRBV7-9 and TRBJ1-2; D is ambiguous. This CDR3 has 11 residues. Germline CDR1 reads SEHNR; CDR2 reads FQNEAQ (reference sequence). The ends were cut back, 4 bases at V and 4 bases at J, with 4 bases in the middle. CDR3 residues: CASSSFYGYTF. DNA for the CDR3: TGTGCCAGCAGCTCTTTCTATGGCTACACCTTC.

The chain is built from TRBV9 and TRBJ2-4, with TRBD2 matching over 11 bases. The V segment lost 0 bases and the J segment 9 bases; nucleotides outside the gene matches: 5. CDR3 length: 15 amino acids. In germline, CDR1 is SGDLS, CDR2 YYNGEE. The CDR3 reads CASSVVASGRTIQYF. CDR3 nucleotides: TGTGCCAGCAGCGTAGTTGCTAGCGGGAGGACCATTCAGTACTTC.

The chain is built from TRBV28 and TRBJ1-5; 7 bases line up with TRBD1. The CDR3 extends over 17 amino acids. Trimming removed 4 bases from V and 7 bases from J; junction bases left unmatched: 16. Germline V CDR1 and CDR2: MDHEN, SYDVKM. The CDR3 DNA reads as TGTGCCAGCAGTTCCCCAGCCATGAGACAGGGCGGGCAGCCCCAGCATTTT. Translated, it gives CASSSPAMRQGGQPQHF.

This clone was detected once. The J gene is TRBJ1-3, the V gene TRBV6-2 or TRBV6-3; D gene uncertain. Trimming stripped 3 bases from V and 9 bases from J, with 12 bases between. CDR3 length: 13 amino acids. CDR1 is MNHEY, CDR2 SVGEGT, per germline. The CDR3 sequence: CASSYLGRGTIYF. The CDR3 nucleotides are TGTGCCAGCAGTTATTTGGGCCGGGGCACCATATATTTT.

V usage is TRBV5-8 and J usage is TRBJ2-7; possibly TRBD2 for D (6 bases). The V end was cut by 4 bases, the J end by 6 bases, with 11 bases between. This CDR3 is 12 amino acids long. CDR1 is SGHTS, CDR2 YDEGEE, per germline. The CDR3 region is CASSRISGEQYF. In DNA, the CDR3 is TGTGCCAGCAGCCGGATTAGCGGCGAGCAGTACTTC. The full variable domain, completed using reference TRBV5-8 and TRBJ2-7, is EAGVTQSPTHLIKTRGQQATLRCSPISGHTSVYWYQQALGLGLQFLLWYDEGEERNRGNFPPRFSGRQFPNYSSELNVNALELEDSALYLCASSRISGEQYFGPGTRLTVT.